This T cell receptor (beta chain) was sequenced for a study of blood T cell repertoires in COVID-19. Study in general: Sites in the United States, Italy and Spain provided acute and convalescent COVID-19 samples. Sample material is recorded as cDNA or gDNA derived from T cells, B-cell-depleted T cells, or PBMCs.

Original methodology: The assay estimated nucleated cells by amplifying reference gene primers. Sequenced by immunoSEQ multiplex PCR; TCRdb stores in-frame clones only, minus some. That table supplies the V and J calls and clone size; D and trimming were determined from the DNA. The sample holds hundreds of thousands of clones; about four fifths are singletons and the top ten take about 9.4%. This clone came up once. V lost 2 bases to trimming and J lost 2 bases; unmatched junction nucleotides: 4. The length of the CDR3 is 16 residues. Germline V CDR1 and CDR2: SGHDT, YYEEEE. This sequence originates from a woman of 80 years or more with acute or convalescent COVID-19. Sequencing was done on a sample of peripheral blood. The chain has TRBV5-6 and TRBJ2-3; TRBD2 agrees at 11 bases. The CDR3: CASSFSGRALTDTQYF. The CDR3 DNA follows: TGTGCCAGCAGCTTTAGCGGGAGGGCGCTCACAGATACGCAGTATTTT.